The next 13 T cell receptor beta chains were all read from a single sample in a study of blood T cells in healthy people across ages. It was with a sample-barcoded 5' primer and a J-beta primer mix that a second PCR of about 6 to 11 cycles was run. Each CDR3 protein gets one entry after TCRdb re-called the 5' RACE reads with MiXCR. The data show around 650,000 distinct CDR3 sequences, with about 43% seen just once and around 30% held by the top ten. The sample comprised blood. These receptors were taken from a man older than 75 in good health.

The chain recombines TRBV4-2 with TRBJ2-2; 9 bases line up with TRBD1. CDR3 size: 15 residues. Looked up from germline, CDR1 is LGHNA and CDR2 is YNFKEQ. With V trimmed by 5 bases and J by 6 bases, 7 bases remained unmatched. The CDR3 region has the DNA TGTGCCAGCAGCATTCCGGGACAGGGCGCCGGGGAGCTGTTTTTT. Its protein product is CASSIPGQGAGELFF.

This CDR3 reads CASSGNRYNEQFF. The CDR3 nucleotides are TGTGCCAGCAGCGGGAACAGATACAATGAGCAGTTCTTC. V usage is TRBV11-2 and J usage is TRBJ2-1; D remains ambiguous. The CDR3 spans 13 residues. Trimming removed 5 bases at V and 4 bases at J, with 9 bases between. From germline, CDR1 is SGHAT and CDR2 FQNNGV.

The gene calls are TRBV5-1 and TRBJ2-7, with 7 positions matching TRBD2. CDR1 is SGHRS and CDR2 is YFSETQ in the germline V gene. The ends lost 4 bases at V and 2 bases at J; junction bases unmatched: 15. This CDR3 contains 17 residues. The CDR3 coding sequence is TGCGCCAGCAGCCCCCTGGCGGGAGTCAAGACGGCCTACGAGCAGTACTTC. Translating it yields CASSPLAGVKTAYEQYF.

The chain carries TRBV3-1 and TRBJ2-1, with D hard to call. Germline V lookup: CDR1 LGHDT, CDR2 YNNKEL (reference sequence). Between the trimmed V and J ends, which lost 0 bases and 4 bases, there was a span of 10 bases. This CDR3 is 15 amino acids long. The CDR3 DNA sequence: TGTGCCAGCAGCCAAGAAGAGAGACGGTACAATGAGCAGTTCTTC. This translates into CASSQEERRYNEQFF.

CDR3 coding DNA: TGTGCCATCAGGGGGGGGGAGGATACGCAGTATTTT. Amino acid sequence: CAIRGGEDTQYF. V gene TRBV10-3 combines with J gene TRBJ2-3; 7 nucleotides align to TRBD2. Per the germline V gene, CDR1 is ENHRY and CDR2 is SYGVKD. This CDR3 is built from 12 residues. V was pared by 6 bases and J by 6 bases, with 3 bases of the junction left unmatched.

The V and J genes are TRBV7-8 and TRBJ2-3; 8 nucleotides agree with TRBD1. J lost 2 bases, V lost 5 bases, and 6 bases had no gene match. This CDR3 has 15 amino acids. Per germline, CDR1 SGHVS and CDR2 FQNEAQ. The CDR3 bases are TGTGCCAGCAGCCCGGACAGGGCGGTCACAGATACGCAGTATTTT. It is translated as CASSPDRAVTDTQYF.

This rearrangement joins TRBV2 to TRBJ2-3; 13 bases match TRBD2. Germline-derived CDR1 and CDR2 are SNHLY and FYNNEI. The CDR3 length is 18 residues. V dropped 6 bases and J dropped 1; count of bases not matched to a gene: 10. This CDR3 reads CASRILAGGLSGTDTQYF. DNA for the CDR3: TGTGCCAGCAGAATACTAGCGGGAGGGCTATCAGGCACAGATACGCAGTATTTT.

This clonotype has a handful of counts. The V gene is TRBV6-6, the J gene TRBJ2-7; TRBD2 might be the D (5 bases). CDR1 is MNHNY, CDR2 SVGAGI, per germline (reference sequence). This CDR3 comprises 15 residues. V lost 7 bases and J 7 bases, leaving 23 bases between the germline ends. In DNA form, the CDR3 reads TGTGCCAGCACCGCCTCCGGGGTTCCGACGGGGGAGCAGTACTTC. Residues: CASTASGVPTGEQYF.

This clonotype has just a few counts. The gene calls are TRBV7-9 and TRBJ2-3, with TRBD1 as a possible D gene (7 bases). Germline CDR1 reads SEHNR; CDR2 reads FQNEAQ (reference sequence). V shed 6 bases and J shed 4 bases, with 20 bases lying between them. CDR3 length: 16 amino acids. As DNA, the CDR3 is TGTGCCAGCAGTGATTCAGGAGGGGGCGACTCAGATACGCAGTATTTT. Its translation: CASSDSGGGDSDTQYF.

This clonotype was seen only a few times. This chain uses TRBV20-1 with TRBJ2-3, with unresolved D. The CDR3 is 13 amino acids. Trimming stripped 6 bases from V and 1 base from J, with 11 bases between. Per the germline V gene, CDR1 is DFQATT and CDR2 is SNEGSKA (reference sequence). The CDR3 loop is CSARKPGTDTQYF. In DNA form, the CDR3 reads TGCAGTGCCCGGAAACCTGGCACAGATACGCAGTATTTT.

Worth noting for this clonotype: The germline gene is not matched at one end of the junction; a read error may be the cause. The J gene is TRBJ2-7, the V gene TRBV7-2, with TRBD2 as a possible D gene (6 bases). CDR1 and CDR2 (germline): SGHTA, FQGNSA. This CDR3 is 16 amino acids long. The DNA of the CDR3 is TGTGCCAGCAGCTTAGGCTCGGGAGCCGGCTCCGACGAGCAGTACTTC. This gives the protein CASSLGSGAGSDEQYF.

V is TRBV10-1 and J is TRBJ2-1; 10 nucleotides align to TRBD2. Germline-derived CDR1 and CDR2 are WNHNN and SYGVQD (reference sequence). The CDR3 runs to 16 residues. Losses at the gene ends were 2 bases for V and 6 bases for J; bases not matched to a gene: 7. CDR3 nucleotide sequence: TGCGCCAGCAGTGAGCCAGGGCTAGCGGGAGTCAATGAGCAGTTCTTC. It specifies CASSEPGLAGVNEQFF.

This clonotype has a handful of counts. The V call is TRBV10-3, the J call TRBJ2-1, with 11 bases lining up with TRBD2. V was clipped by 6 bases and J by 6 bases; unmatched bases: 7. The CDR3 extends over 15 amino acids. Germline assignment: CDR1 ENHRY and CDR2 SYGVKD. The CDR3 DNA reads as TGTGCCATCAGGGGTAGCGGGGGGGAACCCAATGAGCAGTTCTTC. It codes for CAIRGSGGEPNEQFF.